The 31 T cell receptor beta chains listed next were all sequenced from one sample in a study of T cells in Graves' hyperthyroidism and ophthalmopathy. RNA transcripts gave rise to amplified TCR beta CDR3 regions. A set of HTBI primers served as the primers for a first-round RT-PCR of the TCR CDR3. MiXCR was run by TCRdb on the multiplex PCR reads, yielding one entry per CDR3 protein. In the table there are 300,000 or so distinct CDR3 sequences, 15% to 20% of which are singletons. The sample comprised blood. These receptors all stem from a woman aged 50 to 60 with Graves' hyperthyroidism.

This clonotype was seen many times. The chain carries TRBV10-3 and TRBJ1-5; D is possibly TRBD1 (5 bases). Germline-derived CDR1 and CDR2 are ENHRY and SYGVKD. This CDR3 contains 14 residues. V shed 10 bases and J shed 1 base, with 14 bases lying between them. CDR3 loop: CATMDTASNQPQHF. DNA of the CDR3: TGTGCCACCATGGACACGGCCAGCAATCAGCCCCAGCATTTT.

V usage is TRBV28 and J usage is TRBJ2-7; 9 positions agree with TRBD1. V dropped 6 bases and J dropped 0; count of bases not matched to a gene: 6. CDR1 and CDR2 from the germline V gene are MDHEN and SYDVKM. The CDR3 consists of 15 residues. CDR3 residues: CASSSTGGDSYEQYF. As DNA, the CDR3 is TGTGCCAGCAGCTCGACAGGGGGTGACTCCTACGAGCAGTACTTC.

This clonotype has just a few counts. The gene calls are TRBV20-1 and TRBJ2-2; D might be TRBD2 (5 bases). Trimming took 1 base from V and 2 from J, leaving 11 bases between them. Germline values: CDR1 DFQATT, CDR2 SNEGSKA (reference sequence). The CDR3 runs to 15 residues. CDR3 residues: CSARGLTANTGELFF. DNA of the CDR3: TGCAGTGCTAGAGGACTAACCGCTAACACCGGGGAGCTGTTTTTT.

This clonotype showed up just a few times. The DNA of the CDR3 is TGTGCCAGTAGCGGGCCTCAAGGGTTATACGAGCAGTACTTC. It codes for CASSGPQGLYEQYF. This rearrangement joins TRBV7-2 to TRBJ2-7, with 7 bases fitting TRBD2. Germline V CDR1 and CDR2: SGHTA, FQGNSA. The CDR3 consists of 14 residues. The ends lost 9 bases at V and 4 bases at J; junction bases unmatched: 12.

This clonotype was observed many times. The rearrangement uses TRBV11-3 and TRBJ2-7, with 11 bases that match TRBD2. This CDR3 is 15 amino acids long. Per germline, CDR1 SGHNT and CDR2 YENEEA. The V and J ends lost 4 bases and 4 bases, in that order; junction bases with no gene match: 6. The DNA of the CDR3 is TGTGCCAGCAGCTCAAAAACTAGCGGGAGATACGAGCAGTACTTC. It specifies CASSSKTSGRYEQYF. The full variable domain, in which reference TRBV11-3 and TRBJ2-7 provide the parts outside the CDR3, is EAGVVQSPRYKIIEKKQPVAFWCNPISGHNTLYWYLQNLGQGPELLIRYENEEAVDDSQLPKDRFSAERLKGVDSTLKIQPAELGDSAVYLCASSSKTSGRYEQYFGPGTRLTVT.

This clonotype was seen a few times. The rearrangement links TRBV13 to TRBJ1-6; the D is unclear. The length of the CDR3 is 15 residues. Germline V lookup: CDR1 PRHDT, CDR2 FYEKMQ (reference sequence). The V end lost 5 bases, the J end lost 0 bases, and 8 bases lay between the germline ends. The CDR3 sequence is CASSASSSYNSPLHF. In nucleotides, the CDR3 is TGTGCCAGCAGCGCATCGAGCTCCTATAATTCACCCCTCCACTTT.

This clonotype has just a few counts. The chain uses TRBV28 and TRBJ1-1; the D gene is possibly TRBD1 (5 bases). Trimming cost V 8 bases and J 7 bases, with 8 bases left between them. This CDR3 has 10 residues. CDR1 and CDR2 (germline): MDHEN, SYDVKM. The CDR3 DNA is TGTGCCAGCGGGGGGGTTGAAGCTTTCTTT. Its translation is CASGGVEAFF.

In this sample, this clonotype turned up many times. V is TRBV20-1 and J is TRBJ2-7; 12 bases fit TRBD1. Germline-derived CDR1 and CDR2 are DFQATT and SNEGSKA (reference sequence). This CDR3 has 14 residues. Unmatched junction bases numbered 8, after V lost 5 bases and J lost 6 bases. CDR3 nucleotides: TGCAGTGCTCGTTCGGGGACAGGGGGCCGCGAGCAGTACTTC. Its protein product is CSARSGTGGREQYF.

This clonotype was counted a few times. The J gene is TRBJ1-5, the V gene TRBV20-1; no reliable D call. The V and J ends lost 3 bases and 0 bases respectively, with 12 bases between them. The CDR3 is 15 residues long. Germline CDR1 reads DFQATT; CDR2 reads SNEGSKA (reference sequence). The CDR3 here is CSASVGHYSNQPQHF. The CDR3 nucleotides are TGCAGTGCTAGCGTCGGGCACTATAGCAATCAGCCCCAGCATTTT.

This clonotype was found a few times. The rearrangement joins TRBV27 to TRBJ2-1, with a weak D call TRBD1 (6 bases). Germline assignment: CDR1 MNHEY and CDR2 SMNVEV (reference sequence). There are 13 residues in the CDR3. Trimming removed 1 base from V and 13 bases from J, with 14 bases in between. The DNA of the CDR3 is TGTGCCAGCAGTTTATTACACAGGGCCATACAGTTCTTC. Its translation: CASSLLHRAIQFF.

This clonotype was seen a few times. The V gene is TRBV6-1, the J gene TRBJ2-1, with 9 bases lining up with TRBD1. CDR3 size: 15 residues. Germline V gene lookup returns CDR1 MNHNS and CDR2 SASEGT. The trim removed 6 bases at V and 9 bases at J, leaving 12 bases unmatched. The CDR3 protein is CASSRTGVLGGEQFF. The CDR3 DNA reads TGTGCCAGCAGCCGGACAGGGGTCCTAGGGGGTGAGCAGTTCTTC.

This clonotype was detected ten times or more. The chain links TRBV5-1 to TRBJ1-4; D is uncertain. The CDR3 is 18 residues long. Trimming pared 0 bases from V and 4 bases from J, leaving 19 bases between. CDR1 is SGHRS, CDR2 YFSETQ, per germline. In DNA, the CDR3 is TGCGCCAGCAGCTTGGATATGACTGGCGTCACCCTTAATGAAAAACTGTTTTTT. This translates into CASSLDMTGVTLNEKLFF.

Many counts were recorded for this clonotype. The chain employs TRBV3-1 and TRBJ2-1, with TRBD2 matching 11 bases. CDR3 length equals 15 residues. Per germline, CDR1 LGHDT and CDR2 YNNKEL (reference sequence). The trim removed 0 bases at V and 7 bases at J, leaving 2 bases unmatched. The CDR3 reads CASSQDTSGGNEQFF. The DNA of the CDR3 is TGTGCCAGCAGCCAAGACACTAGCGGGGGTAATGAGCAGTTCTTC.

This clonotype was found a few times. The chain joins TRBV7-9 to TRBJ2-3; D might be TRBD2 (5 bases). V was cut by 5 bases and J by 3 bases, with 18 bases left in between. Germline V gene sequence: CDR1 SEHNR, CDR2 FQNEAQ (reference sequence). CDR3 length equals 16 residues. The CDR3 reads CASSRPGRGVTDTQYF. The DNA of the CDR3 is TGTGCCAGCAGCCGTCCGGGCCGGGGTGTGACAGATACGCAGTATTTT.

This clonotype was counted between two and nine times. The CDR3 bases are TGTGCCAGCAGCTTGGGGGGGGCCGGACAGGGTATGAGTGAGACCCAGTACTTC. Translation gives CASSLGGAGQGMSETQYF. The gene calls are TRBV5-6 and TRBJ2-5; 8 bases align to TRBD1. With V trimmed by 0 bases and J by 5 bases, 15 bases remained unmatched. Germline assignment: CDR1 SGHDT and CDR2 YYEEEE. This CDR3 is 18 amino acids long.

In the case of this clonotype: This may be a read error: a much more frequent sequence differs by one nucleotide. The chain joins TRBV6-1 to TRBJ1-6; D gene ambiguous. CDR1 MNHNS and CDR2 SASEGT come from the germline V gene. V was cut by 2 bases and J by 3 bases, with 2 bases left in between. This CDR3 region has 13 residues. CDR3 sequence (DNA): TGTGCCAGCAGTGAAAGCTATAATTCACCCCTCCACTTT. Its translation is CASSESYNSPLHF.

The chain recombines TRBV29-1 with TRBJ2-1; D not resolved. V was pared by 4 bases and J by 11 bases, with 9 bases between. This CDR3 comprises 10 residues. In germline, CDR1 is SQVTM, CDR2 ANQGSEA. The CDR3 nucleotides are TGCAGCGTTGTGGTTTCCCAGCAGTTCTTC. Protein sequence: CSVVVSQQFF.

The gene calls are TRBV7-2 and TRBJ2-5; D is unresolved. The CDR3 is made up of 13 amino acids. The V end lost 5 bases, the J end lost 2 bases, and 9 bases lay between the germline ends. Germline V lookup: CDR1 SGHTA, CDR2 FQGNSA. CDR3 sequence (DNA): TGTGCCAGCAGCCCCCATCAACAAGAGACCCAGTACTTC. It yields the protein CASSPHQQETQYF.

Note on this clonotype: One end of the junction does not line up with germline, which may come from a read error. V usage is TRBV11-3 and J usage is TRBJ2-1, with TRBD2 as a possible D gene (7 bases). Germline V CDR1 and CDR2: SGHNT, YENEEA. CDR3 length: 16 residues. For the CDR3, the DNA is TGTGCCAGCAGCTTAGAGGGCGGGGGCTCCTACAATGGGCAGTTCTTC. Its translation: CASSLEGGGSYNGQFF.

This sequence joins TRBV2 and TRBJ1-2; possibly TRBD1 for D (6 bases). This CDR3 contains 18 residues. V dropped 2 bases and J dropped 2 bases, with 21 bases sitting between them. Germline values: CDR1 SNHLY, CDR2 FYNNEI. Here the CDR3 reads CASSESPLFAGANYGYTF. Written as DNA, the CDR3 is TGTGCCAGCAGTGAAAGCCCCCTGTTTGCAGGGGCGAACTATGGCTACACCTTC. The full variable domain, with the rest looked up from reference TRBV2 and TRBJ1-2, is EPEVTQTPSHQVTQMGQEVILRCVPISNHLYFYWYRQILGQKVEFLVSFYNNEISEKSEIFDDQFSVERPDGSNFTLKIRSTKLEDSAMYFCASSESPLFAGANYGYTFGSGTRLTVV.

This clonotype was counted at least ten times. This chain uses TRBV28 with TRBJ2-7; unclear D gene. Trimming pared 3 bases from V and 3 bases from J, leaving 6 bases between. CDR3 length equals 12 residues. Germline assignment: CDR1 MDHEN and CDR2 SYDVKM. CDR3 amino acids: CASSLAIYEQYF. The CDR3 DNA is TGTGCCAGCAGTTTGGCTATCTACGAGCAGTACTTC.

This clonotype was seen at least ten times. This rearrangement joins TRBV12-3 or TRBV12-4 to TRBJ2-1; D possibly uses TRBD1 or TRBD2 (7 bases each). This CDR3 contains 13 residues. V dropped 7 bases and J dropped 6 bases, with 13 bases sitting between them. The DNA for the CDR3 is TGTGCCAGCACCCCAGGGGGGGGCAATGAGCAGTTCTTC. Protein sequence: CASTPGGGNEQFF.

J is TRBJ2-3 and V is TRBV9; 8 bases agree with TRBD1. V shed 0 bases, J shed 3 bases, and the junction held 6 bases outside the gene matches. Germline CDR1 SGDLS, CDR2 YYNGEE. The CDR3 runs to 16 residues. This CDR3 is CASSVAGGRPTDTQYF. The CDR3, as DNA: TGTGCCAGCAGCGTAGCAGGGGGCCGCCCGACAGATACGCAGTATTTT.

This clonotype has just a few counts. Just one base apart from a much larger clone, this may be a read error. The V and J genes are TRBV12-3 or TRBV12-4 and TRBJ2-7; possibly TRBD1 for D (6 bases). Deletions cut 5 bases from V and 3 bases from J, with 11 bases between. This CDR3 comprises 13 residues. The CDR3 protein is CASSPGRGYEQYF. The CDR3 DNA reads TGTGCCAGCAGTCCTGGCAGGGGCTACGAGCAGTACTTC.

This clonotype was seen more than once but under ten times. The CDR3: CASSHSLEPSGSTDTQYF. CDR3 nucleotide sequence: TGTGCCAGCAGCCATTCACTGGAACCTTCGGGTAGCACAGATACGCAGTATTTT. The chain couples TRBV13 to TRBJ2-3; D ambiguous. V dropped 5 bases and J dropped 0 bases, with 21 bases sitting between them. Germline V gene data show CDR1 as PRHDT and CDR2 as FYEKMQ (reference sequence). The CDR3 loop spans 18 amino acids.

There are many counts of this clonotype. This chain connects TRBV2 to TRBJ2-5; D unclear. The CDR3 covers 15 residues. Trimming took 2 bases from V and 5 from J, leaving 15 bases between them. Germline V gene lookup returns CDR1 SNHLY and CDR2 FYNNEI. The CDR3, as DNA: TGTGCCAGCAGTGAAACCCGAGGCCCTAGGGAGACCCAGTACTTC. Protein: CASSETRGPRETQYF.

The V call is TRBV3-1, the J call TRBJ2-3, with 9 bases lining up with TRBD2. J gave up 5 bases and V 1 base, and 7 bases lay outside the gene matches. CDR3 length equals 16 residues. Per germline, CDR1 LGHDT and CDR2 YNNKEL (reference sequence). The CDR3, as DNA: TGTGCCAGCAGCCAAGTTGGCGGGGGGGCCGGAGATACGCAGTATTTT. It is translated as CASSQVGGGAGDTQYF.

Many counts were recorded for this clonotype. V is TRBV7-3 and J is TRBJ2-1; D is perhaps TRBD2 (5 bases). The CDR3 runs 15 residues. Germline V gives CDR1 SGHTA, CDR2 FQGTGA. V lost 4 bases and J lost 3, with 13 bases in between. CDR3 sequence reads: CASSSQNSVYNEQFF. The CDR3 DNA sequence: TGTGCCAGCAGCTCTCAAAATAGCGTCTACAATGAGCAGTTCTTC.

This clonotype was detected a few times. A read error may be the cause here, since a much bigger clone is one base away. DNA for the CDR3: TGCGCCAGCAGCTTGGGGTATAGGGACAGGGGGCACGCCACTGAAGCTTTCTTT. It specifies CASSLGYRDRGHATEAFF. This rearrangement joins TRBV5-1 to TRBJ1-1; 12 bases fit TRBD1. V shed 0 bases and J 4 bases; nucleotides not matched to a gene: 10. This CDR3 region has 18 residues. From germline, CDR1 is SGHRS and CDR2 YFSETQ.

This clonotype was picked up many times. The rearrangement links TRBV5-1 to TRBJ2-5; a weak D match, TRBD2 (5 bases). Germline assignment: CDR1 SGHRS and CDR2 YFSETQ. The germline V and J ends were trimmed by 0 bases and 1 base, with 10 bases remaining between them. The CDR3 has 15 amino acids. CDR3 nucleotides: TGCGCCAGCAGCTTGGCGGGGTCCGGCCAAGAGACCCAGTACTTC. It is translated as CASSLAGSGQETQYF.

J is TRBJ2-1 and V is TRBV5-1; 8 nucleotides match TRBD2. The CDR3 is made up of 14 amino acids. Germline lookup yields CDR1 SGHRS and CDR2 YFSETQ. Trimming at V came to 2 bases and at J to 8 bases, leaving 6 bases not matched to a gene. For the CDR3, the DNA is TGCGCCAGCAGCTTCGGGAGGGCCGTCGATGAGCAGTTCTTC. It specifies CASSFGRAVDEQFF.